Given below is one T cell receptor (beta chain) in context. The sample comes from a study of blood T cell repertoires in COVID-19. Study context: PBMCs, B-cell-depleted T cells, or T cells provided the cDNA or gDNA that made up the material.

Sequencing was performed with immunoSEQ multiplex PCR; in TCRdb, only in-frame clones are kept and a portion is missing. The sample consists of around 370,000 clones, around 90% of them appearing once. The CDR3 covers 16 residues. CDR1 and CDR2 (germline): LGHDT, YNNKEL (reference sequence). Trimming took 1 base from V and 2 from J, leaving 15 bases between them. Recruits, aged roughly 18 to 95 years, lived in 24 US areas. Each recovered donor of Cohort 3 presented with two negative PCRs, clearance, or symptom resolution. The chain employs TRBV3-1 (or the pseudogene TRBV3-2) and TRBJ2-7; D perhaps matches TRBD2 (5 bases). This TCR came from a woman younger than 30 who had recovered from COVID-19. The specimen sequenced was PBMCs or T cells enriched from blood (not recorded which). CDR3 in amino acids: CASSQGGSLTTYEQYF. CDR3 sequence (DNA): TGTGCCAGCAGCCAAGGAGGGTCCCTAACAACCTACGAGCAGTACTTC.